This T cell receptor beta chain was obtained from a study of OX40 agonist ivuxolimab in advanced cancers. On this clone: Its antigen is unknown.

Libraries were prepared by immunoSEQ multiplex PCR; TCRdb keeps only in-frame clonotypes and omits some of them. Of 85,000 to 130,000 clones in the sample, around nine tenths were seen once. V lost 3 bases to trimming and J lost 2 bases; unmatched junction nucleotides: 6. The CDR3 has 15 amino acids. The V gene's germline CDR1 is SGHRS and CDR2 YFSETQ. Study-wide findings and caveats: CD4+ and CD8+ T cells in blood underwent clonal expansion by week 6 at 0.1 to 3.0 mg/kg. The authors did not determine the antigen specificity of the expanded peripheral T cells.

This rearrangement joins TRBV5-1 to TRBJ2-5; TRBD1 matches 8 bases. The sample was CD4+ or CD8+ T cells sorted from blood, taken in a trial of the OX40 agonist ivuxolimab. The receptor was isolated from an adult with an advanced solid tumor such as melanoma, head and neck, liver or kidney cancer. The CDR3 DNA sequence: TGCGCCAGCAGCTCAGGGGGCACCCCTCAAGAGACCCAGTACTTC. Translation gives CASSSGGTPQETQYF.